Sequencing of this T cell receptor beta chain was carried out in a study of blood T cell repertoires in COVID-19. The wider study: COVID-19 samples, acute and convalescent, were from the United States, Italy and Spain.

As originally analysed: Amplifying reference gene primers gave estimates of nucleated cell counts. The method was immunoSEQ multiplex PCR; TCRdb's version includes in-frame clones alone and lacks a portion of them. V and J calls and clone size come straight from that table; D and trimming were deduced from the DNA. Among about 160,000 clones, about 85% were seen once, and the ten largest hold 3% to 4%. Source material: peripheral blood. The TCR comes from a human donor with acute or convalescent COVID-19. The donor label of this sample is uncertain.

CDR3 nucleotide sequence: TGTGCCACCCAGCTGGAACTAGCCGTGTACGAGCAGTACTTC. Translating gives CATQLELAVYEQYF. The V call is TRBV7-2, the J call TRBJ2-7, with D perhaps matching TRBD2 (6 bases). From germline, CDR1 is SGHTA and CDR2 FQGNSA. Trimming removed 10 bases from V and 4 bases from J, with 20 bases in between. This CDR3 is built from 14 residues. Full variable domain (missing parts from reference TRBV7-2 and TRBJ2-7): GAGVSQSPSNKVTEKGKDVELRCDPISGHTALYWYRQSLGQGLEFLIYFQGNSAPDKSGLPSDRFSAERTGGSVSTLTIQRTQQEDSAVYLCATQLELAVYEQYFGPGTRLTVT.